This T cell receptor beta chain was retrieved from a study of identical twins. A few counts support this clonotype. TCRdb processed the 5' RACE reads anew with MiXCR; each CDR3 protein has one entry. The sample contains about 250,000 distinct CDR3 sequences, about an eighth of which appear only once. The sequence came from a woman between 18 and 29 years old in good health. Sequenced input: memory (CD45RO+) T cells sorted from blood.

The CDR3 DNA is TGTGCCAGCAGCTTGTCTTGGGGGGAGCTGTTTTTT. It translates to CASSLSWGELFF. The V gene is TRBV5-5, the J gene TRBJ2-2; D not resolved. V dropped 1 base and J dropped 8 bases, with 6 bases sitting between them. The V gene's germline CDR1 is SGHKS and CDR2 YYEKEE (reference sequence). This CDR3 region has 12 residues.